This TCR beta chain is drawn from a study of blood T cells in healthy people across ages. Study-level findings and limits: With naive T cell percentage, TCR beta diversity showed a strong correlation. Across the age range, TCR beta diversity per million T cells fell in a roughly linear way.

V was pared by 5 bases and J by 4 bases, with 12 bases between. CDR3 length: 15 residues. This clonotype was observed a few times. What it binds is unknown. A second about 7 to 12 cycle PCR used barcoded and J-beta primers. TCRdb ran MiXCR on the 5' RACE reads and lists one entry per CDR3 protein. The sample includes about 900,000 distinct CDR3 sequences, around 68% of them seen just once. The sequence was collected from a man aged 25 to 40 in good health. Sequencing was performed on blood. This chain links TRBV12-3 or TRBV12-4 with TRBJ2-6; the D is unclear. The CDR3 is CASSGSGPGANVLTF. DNA for the CDR3: TGTGCCAGCAGTGGTTCAGGACCCGGGGCCAACGTCCTGACTTTC.